This T cell receptor beta chain was recovered during a study of blood T cell repertoires in COVID-19. TCRdb's copy holds only in-frame clones and misses some; the assay was immunoSEQ multiplex PCR. The sample includes 95,000 or so clones, less than 85% of them seen just once. The germline CDR1 and CDR2 sequences are ENHRY and SYGVKD. This CDR3 comprises 13 residues. Between the trimmed V and J ends, which lost 6 bases and 5 bases, there was a span of 11 bases. The sequencing input was peripheral blood. The chain combines TRBV10-3 with TRBJ1-5; D is unclear. This receptor was taken from a human donor in a cohort sampled during active COVID-19. The CDR3 loop reads CAIRQLADQPQHF. In nucleotides, the CDR3 is TGTGCCATCAGACAACTGGCGGATCAGCCCCAGCATTTT.